A single sample gave rise to the 30 T cell receptor beta chains below, sequenced in a study of identical twins. Each CDR3 protein gets one entry after TCRdb re-called the 5' RACE reads with MiXCR. The table records roughly 480,000 distinct CDR3 sequences, 20% to 30% of them present only once. This same sample was also taken into another study, of T cells expressing NK-cell markers.

The sample comprised CD4+ T cells sorted from blood. These receptors were taken from a woman aged 18-29 years in good health.

This clonotype was counted only a few times. The rearrangement uses TRBV11-1 and TRBJ1-2; 7 bases are a match to TRBD1. The V and J ends lost 6 bases and 4 bases, in that order; junction bases with no gene match: 5. This CDR3 has 13 residues. In germline, CDR1 is SGHAT, CDR2 FQDESV (reference sequence). The CDR3 nucleotides read TGTGCCAGCAGAGGACGGGACAGCTATGGCTACACCTTC. Translation gives CASRGRDSYGYTF.

This clonotype was counted between two and nine times. The chain carries TRBV7-8 and TRBJ1-1; TRBD1 matches 9 bases. The CDR3 sequence is 16 residues long. CDR1 SGHVS and CDR2 FQNEAQ come from the germline V gene. V was pared by 6 bases and J by 0 bases, with 8 bases of the junction left unmatched. As DNA, the CDR3 is TGTGCCAGCAGTCGAGGACAGGGGTGGGTGAACACTGAAGCTTTCTTT. Residues: CASSRGQGWVNTEAFF.

This clonotype was counted many times. The rearrangement uses TRBV29-1 and TRBJ1-1; no clear D gene. Trimming left V 7 bases short and J 5 bases short, with 8 bases between. The CDR3 is made up of 10 amino acids. Germline CDR1 SQVTM, CDR2 ANQGSEA. The CDR3 DNA reads TGCAGCGCCCTGGGGACTGAAGCTTTCTTT. Translating gives CSALGTEAFF.

This clonotype was seen a handful of times. The V and J genes are TRBV6-1 and TRBJ1-5; unclear D gene. The germline V and J ends were trimmed by 4 bases and 2 bases, with 9 bases remaining between them. This CDR3 contains 14 residues. In germline, CDR1 is MNHNS, CDR2 SASEGT. This chain's CDR3 is CASSGHMGNQPQHF. The CDR3 bases are TGTGCCAGCAGTGGGCATATGGGCAATCAGCCCCAGCATTTT.

This chain connects TRBV2 to TRBJ1-2, with D uncertain. Germline V gives CDR1 SNHLY, CDR2 FYNNEI. V was pared by 8 bases and J by 2 bases, with 12 bases between. CDR3 length: 13 residues. The chain's CDR3 is CASVEYTNYGYTF. The CDR3 coding sequence is TGTGCCAGCGTAGAGTACACCAACTATGGCTACACCTTC.

The rearrangement uses TRBV4-2 and TRBJ2-5, with a weak D call TRBD1 (5 bases). This CDR3 is 15 amino acids long. The ends were cut back, 0 bases at V and 4 bases at J, with 12 bases in the middle. Germline loops: CDR1 LGHNA, CDR2 YNFKEQ. The DNA for the CDR3 is TGTGCCAGCAGCCAAGATCGGAACAGGCCAGAGACCCAGTACTTC. This codes for CASSQDRNRPETQYF.

This chain connects TRBV5-5 to TRBJ2-2; D is uncertain. Trimming removed 1 base from V and 1 base from J, with 8 bases in between. This CDR3 has 15 amino acids. Germline CDR1 SGHKS, CDR2 YYEKEE (reference sequence). CDR3 in DNA: TGTGCCAGCAGCTTGTTTACAGTGAACACCGGGGAGCTGTTTTTT. It yields the protein CASSLFTVNTGELFF. The complete variable domain, with remaining parts taken from reference TRBV5-5 and TRBJ2-2, reads DAGVTQSPTHLIKTRGQQVTLRCSPISGHKSVSWYQQVLGQGPQFIFQYYEKEERGRGNFPDRFSARQFPNYSSELNVNALLLGDSALYLCASSLFTVNTGELFFGEGSRLTVL.

The chain carries TRBV6-1 and TRBJ2-7; TRBD2 matches at 14 bases. Germline CDR1 reads MNHNS; CDR2 reads SASEGT. The CDR3 is made up of 16 amino acids. Unmatched junction bases numbered 16, after V lost 7 bases and J lost 11 bases. The CDR3 region is CASNTNTGTSGRGEYF. The CDR3 nucleotides are TGTGCCAGCAATACGAATACCGGGACTAGCGGGAGAGGGGAGTACTTC.

This clonotype was observed at least ten times. CDR3 residues: CASSQGGGGYEQYF. The CDR3 nucleotides read TGTGCCAGCAGCCAAGGGGGGGGCGGATACGAGCAGTACTTC. The chain employs TRBV4-2 and TRBJ2-7; tentative D call: TRBD2 (7 bases). The CDR3 spans 14 residues. The germline V and J ends were trimmed by 1 base and 4 bases, with 11 bases remaining between them. Germline V CDR1 and CDR2: LGHNA, YNFKEQ.

CDR3 sequence: CSASGAGGPGEQYF. The CDR3 region has the DNA TGCAGTGCTAGCGGGGCGGGAGGGCCGGGCGAGCAGTACTTC. This sequence joins TRBV20-1 and TRBJ2-7; 9 bases align to TRBD2. Germline V gene data show CDR1 as DFQATT and CDR2 as SNEGSKA (reference sequence). The CDR3 extends over 14 amino acids. V gave up 3 bases and J gave up 6 bases; unmatched junction bases: 9.

This clonotype was counted only a few times. The chain recombines TRBV7-2 with TRBJ2-3, with 8 bases lining up with TRBD2. The CDR3 contains 17 residues. With V trimmed by 5 bases and J by 2 bases, 12 bases remained unmatched. Germline V gene data show CDR1 as SGHTA and CDR2 as FQGNSA. This CDR3 reads CASSRHVIAGLTDTQYF. The CDR3 DNA follows: TGTGCCAGCAGCAGACACGTTATAGCGGGACTCACAGATACGCAGTATTTT.

The chain uses TRBV5-1 and TRBJ2-7, with 9 bases lining up with TRBD2. Germline V CDR1 and CDR2: SGHRS, YFSETQ. This CDR3 comprises 14 residues. V lost 4 bases and J lost 3; bases outside the gene matches: 5. The CDR3 loop is CASSASGRSYEQYF. As DNA, the CDR3 is TGCGCCAGCAGCGCGAGCGGGAGGAGCTACGAGCAGTACTTC. Supplemented by reference TRBV5-1 and TRBJ2-7, the full variable domain reads KAGVTQTPRYLIKTRGQQVTLSCSPISGHRSVSWYQQTPGQGLQFLFEYFSETQRNKGNFPGRFSGRQFSNSRSEMNVSTLELGDSALYLCASSASGRSYEQYFGPGTRLTVT.

The chain recombines TRBV7-9 with TRBJ2-7; unclear D gene. The CDR3 is made up of 13 amino acids. Trimming took 2 bases from V and 1 from J, leaving 6 bases between them. CDR1 and CDR2 (germline): SEHNR, FQNEAQ (reference sequence). CDR3 region: CASSLQASYEQYF. CDR3 DNA: TGTGCCAGCAGCTTACAGGCTTCCTACGAGCAGTACTTC.

The chain couples TRBV6-2 or TRBV6-3 to TRBJ2-7; D possibly corresponds to TRBD2 (6 bases). The CDR3 is 15 amino acids. V lost 8 bases to trimming and J lost 2 bases, with 19 bases between them. The germline V gene has CDR1 MNHEY and CDR2 SVGEGT. CDR3: CASQWDFRAPYEQYF. Here the CDR3 DNA reads TGTGCCAGCCAATGGGACTTCCGGGCCCCCTACGAGCAGTACTTC.

This clonotype was found a few times. The rearrangement links TRBV24-1 to TRBJ2-1; D may be TRBD2 (6 bases). Germline lookup yields CDR1 KGHDR and CDR2 SFDVKD. The V end was cut by 2 bases, the J end by 11 bases, with 15 bases between. This CDR3 has 14 residues. CDR3 protein: CATSDWTDYAKQFF. In DNA form, the CDR3 reads TGTGCCACCAGTGATTGGACGGACTATGCGAAGCAGTTCTTC.

This chain uses TRBV21-1 with TRBJ1-2; TRBD1, the D gene given by the table, was not confirmed from the DNA. TRBV21-1 is listed as a pseudogene. The CDR3 length is 15 residues. The CDR3 DNA follows: TGTGCCAGCAGCGGACGTGGACGGGACCCGGATGGCTACACCTTC. Translation: CASSGRGRDPDGYTF.

This clonotype was seen a handful of times. The rearrangement links TRBV29-1 to TRBJ2-1; D might be TRBD2 (5 bases). The CDR3 runs 15 residues. The germline V gene encodes CDR1 SQVTM and CDR2 ANQGSEA. The CDR3 DNA is TGCAGTGTTATGGTAGGGCTAGCAATAAGGAATGAGCAGTTCTTC. Its translation is CSVMVGLAIRNEQFF.

The chain uses TRBV3-1 and TRBJ1-4; D not certain. CDR3 size: 13 residues. Germline V gives CDR1 LGHDT, CDR2 YNNKEL (reference sequence). V was trimmed by 3 bases and J by 3 bases, leaving 5 bases between them. The CDR3 sequence: CASSQSANEKLFF. CDR3 coding DNA: TGTGCCAGCAGCCAGAGCGCTAATGAAAAACTGTTTTTT.

The genes are TRBV12-3 or TRBV12-4 and TRBJ2-7; 7 bases agree with TRBD2. This CDR3 contains 13 residues. After removal of 6 bases from V and 3 bases from J, the junction contained 5 bases not matched to a gene. The CDR3 sequence is CASRMSGIYEQYF. The CDR3, as DNA: TGTGCCAGCAGGATGAGCGGGATCTACGAGCAGTACTTC.

This clonotype has more than one count but fewer than ten. The V gene is TRBV9, the J gene TRBJ2-1; 7 nucleotides line up with TRBD2. Germline V gene data show CDR1 as SGDLS and CDR2 as YYNGEE. V lost 2 bases and J lost 4; bases outside the gene matches: 6. This CDR3 has 15 amino acids. The CDR3 sequence: CASSVRLAGYNEQFF. The CDR3 coding sequence is TGTGCCAGCAGCGTTCGACTAGCCGGGTACAATGAGCAGTTCTTC.

The chain couples TRBV6-2 or TRBV6-3 to TRBJ1-1; D possibly corresponds to TRBD1 (5 bases). V lost 5 bases, J lost 4 bases, and 11 bases lay in between. Germline CDR1 MNHEY, CDR2 SVGEGT. The CDR3 runs 13 residues. CDR3 DNA: TGTGCCAGCAGTCGGGCCAGGGCCACTGAAGCTTTCTTT. Its protein is CASSRARATEAFF.

V is TRBV20-1 and J is TRBJ2-5; TRBD2 aligns across 12 bases. The junction had 4 bases not matched to a gene; V was cut back by 3 bases and J by 2 bases. Germline V CDR1 and CDR2: DFQATT, SNEGSKA (reference sequence). The CDR3 has 15 amino acids. The CDR3 coding sequence is TGCAGTGCTAGTTCTCTAGCGGGGGGGCAAGAGACCCAGTACTTC. Amino acids: CSASSLAGGQETQYF.

This clonotype appeared many times. V and J are TRBV9 and TRBJ1-2; D is uncertain. V was pared by 4 bases and J by 4 bases, with 11 bases between. Per the germline V gene, CDR1 is SGDLS and CDR2 is YYNGEE. The CDR3 is made up of 13 amino acids. The chain's CDR3 is CASSPLVGYGYTF. CDR3 DNA: TGTGCCAGCAGCCCCCTAGTCGGCTATGGCTACACCTTC.

The chain employs TRBV6-4 and TRBJ2-6, with D unresolved. The CDR3 is 15 residues long. CDR1 is MRHNA and CDR2 is SNTAGT in the germline V gene. The ends were cut back, 2 bases at V and 2 bases at J, with 7 bases in the middle. The CDR3 DNA is TGTGCCAGCAGTGACAGTATCGCTGGGGCCAACGTCCTGACTTTC. Encoded protein: CASSDSIAGANVLTF.

This sequence joins TRBV6-2 or TRBV6-3 and TRBJ2-7, with 9 bases aligning to TRBD2. This CDR3 is built from 11 residues. The germline gives CDR1 MNHEY, CDR2 SVGEGT. The J segment lost 12 bases and the V segment lost 2 bases, leaving 2 bases of the junction unmatched. CDR3 protein: CASSYRTSAYF. In nucleotides, the CDR3 is TGTGCCAGCAGTTACCGGACTAGCGCGTACTTC.

This clonotype showed up just a few times. Germline is not matched at one junction end, which may reflect a read error. CDR3 nucleotide sequence: TGTGCTAGCAGCCGCCTTGGAGGGCGTTTGGAGACCCAGTACTTC. Translating gives CASSRLGGRLETQYF. This chain joins TRBV7-7 and TRBJ2-5; possibly TRBD2 for D (6 bases). Germline V gives CDR1 SSHAT, CDR2 FNYEAQ (reference sequence). There are 15 residues in the CDR3.

This clonotype has just a few counts. The chain joins TRBV6-5 to TRBJ1-5, with D unclear. Germline CDR1 MNHEY, CDR2 SVGAGI. The length of the CDR3 is 15 residues. Trimming removed 0 bases from V and 4 bases from J, with 10 bases in between. CDR3 loop: CASSYSGESNQPQHF. The CDR3 DNA is TGTGCCAGCAGTTACTCGGGTGAGAGTAATCAGCCCCAGCATTTT.

This sequence joins TRBV7-2 and TRBJ1-1; D call uncertain. The CDR3 spans 13 residues. V shed 5 bases and J shed 5 bases, with 12 bases lying between them. The V gene's germline CDR1 is SGHTA and CDR2 FQGNSA. The CDR3 coding sequence is TGTGCCAGCAGCCAGGTGCCGGGGACTGAAGCTTTCTTT. Translating it yields CASSQVPGTEAFF.

The V and J genes are TRBV19 and TRBJ2-2, with 7 bases that match TRBD1. Germline assignment: CDR1 LNHDA and CDR2 SQIVND (reference sequence). The CDR3 extends over 14 amino acids. V was clipped by 11 bases and J by 4 bases; unmatched bases: 10. This chain's CDR3 is CASLFTGATGELFF. CDR3 DNA sequence: TGTGCCTCCCTCTTTACAGGGGCCACCGGGGAGCTGTTTTTT.

The V gene is TRBV10-3, the J gene TRBJ2-7; a weak D match, TRBD2 (5 bases). This CDR3 has 12 residues. Germline V lookup: CDR1 ENHRY, CDR2 SYGVKD. The ends were cut back, 6 bases at V and 3 bases at J, with 9 bases in the middle. The CDR3 here is CAISRGRYEQYF. The CDR3 nucleotides read TGTGCCATCAGCCGGGGTCGCTACGAGCAGTACTTC.